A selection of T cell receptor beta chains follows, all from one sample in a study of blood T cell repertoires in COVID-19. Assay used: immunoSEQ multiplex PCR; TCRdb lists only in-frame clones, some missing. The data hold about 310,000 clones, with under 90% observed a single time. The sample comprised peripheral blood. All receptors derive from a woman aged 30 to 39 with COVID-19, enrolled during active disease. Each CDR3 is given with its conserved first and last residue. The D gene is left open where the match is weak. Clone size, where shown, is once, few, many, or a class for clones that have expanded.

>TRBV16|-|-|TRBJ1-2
CASSQLGGASGYGYTF
TGTGCCAGCAGCCAATTGGGAGGGGCGAGTGGCTATGGCTACACCTTC
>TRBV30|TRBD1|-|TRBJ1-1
CAWNEAAGGTTEAFF
TGTGCCTGGAATGAGGCGGCAGGGGGCACGACTGAAGCTTTCTTT
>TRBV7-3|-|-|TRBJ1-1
CASSLGPSDEAFF
TGTGCCAGCAGCTTAGGGCCCAGTGATGAAGCTTTCTTT
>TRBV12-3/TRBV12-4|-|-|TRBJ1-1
CASSGGGNTEAFF
TGTGCCAGCAGTGGAGGAGGGAACACTGAAGCTTTCTTT
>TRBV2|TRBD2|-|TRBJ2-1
CASSREGLGDEQFF
TGTGCCAGCAGTAGGGAGGGCCTGGGGGATGAGCAGTTCTTC
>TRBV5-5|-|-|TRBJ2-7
CASTLTDSSYEQYF
TGTGCCAGCACCCTTACTGACAGCTCCTACGAGCAGTACTTC
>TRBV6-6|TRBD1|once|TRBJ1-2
CASSRSGTGVYGYTF
TGTGCCAGCAGTAGATCCGGGACAGGGGTCTATGGCTACACCTTC
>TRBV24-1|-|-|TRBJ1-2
CATSDFSAGYTF
TGTGCCACCAGTGATTTCAGTGCTGGCTACACCTTC
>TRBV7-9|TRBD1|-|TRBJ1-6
CASSLFLRGAMDSPLHF
TGTGCCAGCAGCTTATTCCTCAGGGGGGCGATGGACTCACCCCTCCACTTT
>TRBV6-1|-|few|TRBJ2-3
CASSEADLARDTQYF
TGTGCCAGCAGTGAAGCGGACCTAGCGAGAGATACGCAGTATTTT
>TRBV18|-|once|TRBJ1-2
CASSPRGQDYGYTF
TGTGCCAGCTCACCACGGGGCCAAGACTATGGCTACACCTTC
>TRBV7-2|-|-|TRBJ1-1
CASSLVGAPEAFF
TGTGCCAGCAGCTTAGTAGGAGCCCCTGAAGCTTTCTTT
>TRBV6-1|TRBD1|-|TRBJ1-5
CASSERDRGFWDQPQHF
TGTGCCAGCAGTGAAAGGGACAGGGGGTTTTGGGATCAGCCCCAGCATTTT
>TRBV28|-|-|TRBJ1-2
CASLIANYGYTF
TGTGCCTCATTGATAGCTAACTATGGCTACACCTTC
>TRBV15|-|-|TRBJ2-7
CATSRDYSYEQYF
TGTGCCACCAGCAGGGACTACTCCTACGAGCAGTACTTC
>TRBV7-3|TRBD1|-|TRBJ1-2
CASSLTGGEGYTF
TGTGCCAGCAGCCTAACAGGGGGCGAGGGCTACACCTTC
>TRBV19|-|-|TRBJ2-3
CASSAARTSTDTQYF
TGTGCCAGTAGCGCGGCCCGGACTAGCACAGATACGCAGTATTTT
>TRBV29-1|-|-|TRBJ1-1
CSVDTGNTEAFF
TGCAGCGTTGACACGGGAAACACTGAAGCTTTCTTT
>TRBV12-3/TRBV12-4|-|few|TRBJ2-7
CASSLGGPYEQYF
TGTGCCAGCAGTTTAGGGGGGCCCTACGAGCAGTACTTC
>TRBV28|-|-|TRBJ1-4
CASSPPYVGNEKLFF
TGTGCCAGCAGTCCTCCCTACGTGGGCAATGAAAAACTGTTTTTT
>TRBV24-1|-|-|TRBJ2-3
CATSDSITDTQYF
TGTGCCACCAGTGATTCCATCACAGATACGCAGTATTTT
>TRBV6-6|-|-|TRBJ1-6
CASSPTRSYNSPLHF
TGTGCCAGCTCCCCGACACGCTCCTATAATTCACCCCTCCACTTT
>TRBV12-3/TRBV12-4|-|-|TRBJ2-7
CASRKGGPYEQYF
TGTGCCAGCAGAAAGGGAGGACCCTACGAGCAGTACTTC
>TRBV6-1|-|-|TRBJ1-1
CASSEGQRRNTEAFF
TGTGCCAGCAGTGAAGGACAGAGGCGGAACACTGAAGCTTTCTTT
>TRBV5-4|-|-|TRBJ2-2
CASSLAGVTGTGELFF
TGTGCCAGCAGCTTGGCCGGGGTAACCGGAACCGGGGAGCTGTTTTTT